These 14 T cell receptor beta chains share one sample of origin, sequenced in a study of T cell responses to AZD1222 COVID-19 vaccine. Sequencing used immunoSEQ multiplex PCR; TCRdb keeps in-frame clones, though not all of them. The sample includes 75,000 to 95,000 clones, approximately 89% seen only once; the top ten take 28%. This specimen consisted of peripheral blood, obtained 28 days after the second AZD1222 dose. Receptors were obtained from an adult who received the AZD1222 COVID-19 vaccine.

To note about this clone: Additional DNA sequences in this sample encode the identical CDR3. This chain connects TRBV6-5 to TRBJ2-3; no firm D call. This CDR3 is 12 amino acids long. Trimming took off 2 bases at V and 5 bases at J, with 5 bases between the two ends. Germline lookup yields CDR1 MNHEY and CDR2 SVGAGI. In DNA, the CDR3 is TGTGCCAGCAGTTACACGGGAGATACGCAGTATTTT. This gives the protein CASSYTGDTQYF.

The chain recombines TRBV11-3 with TRBJ2-2; 9 positions agree with TRBD2. Germline assignment: CDR1 SGHNT and CDR2 YENEEA. V was pared by 4 bases and J by 7 bases, with 10 bases of the junction left unmatched. The CDR3 consists of 16 residues. The DNA of the CDR3 is TGTGCCAGCAGCTCAGGAGCGGGAGGCGACGGCGGGGAGCTGTTTTTT. Encoded protein: CASSSGAGGDGGELFF.

The chain carries TRBV28 and TRBJ1-4, with D tentatively TRBD1 (6 bases). There are 12 residues in the CDR3. Per germline, CDR1 MDHEN and CDR2 SYDVKM. V lost 6 bases, J lost 4 bases, and 6 bases lay in between. For the CDR3, the DNA is TGTGCCAGCAGACAGGGTAATGAAAAACTGTTTTTT. It codes for CASRQGNEKLFF.

The DNA of the CDR3 is TGCGCCAGCAGCCAAGGACAGGGGGAAAACACAGATACGCAGTATTTT. Protein sequence: CASSQGQGENTDTQYF. The rearrangement uses TRBV4-1 and TRBJ2-3; 9 bases match TRBD1. The CDR3 is 16 residues long. Unmatched junction bases numbered 4, after V lost 1 base and J lost 2 bases. The germline CDR1 and CDR2 sequences are MGHRA and YSYEKL.

The chain employs TRBV2 and TRBJ1-6; TRBD1 matches 11 bases. Germline-derived CDR1 and CDR2 are SNHLY and FYNNEI. CDR3 length: 13 amino acids. Germline trimming cut 4 bases from V and 15 bases from J; bases unmatched to any gene: 5. The CDR3 DNA reads TGTGCCAGCAGTGGGGACAGGGGGAATCTCCTCCACTTT. This gives the protein CASSGDRGNLLHF.

The chain uses TRBV18 and TRBJ2-1; TRBD2 matches 7 bases. The CDR3 extends over 17 amino acids. Trimming cost V 0 bases and J 0 bases; bases outside gene matches: 5. Germline CDR1 KGHSH, CDR2 LQKENI. This CDR3 reads CASSPPVAGGSYNEQFF. The CDR3 DNA reads TGTGCCAGCTCACCACCGGTAGCGGGCGGCTCCTACAATGAGCAGTTCTTC.

The V gene is TRBV5-6, the J gene TRBJ2-3; D gene unclear. Germline V gene data show CDR1 as SGHDT and CDR2 as YYEEEE. CDR3 length: 14 amino acids. The V end was cut by 1 base, the J end by 2 bases, with 8 bases between. This CDR3 reads CASSLFQSTDTQYF. Here the CDR3 DNA reads TGTGCCAGCAGCTTGTTTCAGTCCACAGATACGCAGTATTTT.

The chain uses TRBV15 and TRBJ2-3; D not resolved. The CDR3 consists of 15 residues. Germline loops: CDR1 LNHNV, CDR2 YYDKDF (reference sequence). The ends were cut back, 8 bases at V and 0 bases at J, with 15 bases in the middle. This chain's CDR3 is CATLPLRSSTDTQYF. Here the CDR3 DNA reads TGTGCCACCCTACCCCTAAGATCTAGCACAGATACGCAGTATTTT.

The V and J genes are TRBV24-1 and TRBJ1-5; D gene uncertain. With 4 bases removed from V and 6 bases from J, the gap between germline ends came to 6 bases. CDR1 is KGHDR, CDR2 SFDVKD, per germline. This CDR3 has 12 amino acids. CDR3 residues: CATSDRGQPQHF. The CDR3 DNA is TGTGCCACCAGTGACCGCGGTCAGCCCCAGCATTTT.

The chain joins TRBV11-2 to TRBJ2-7; D possibly corresponds to TRBD1 (6 bases). Germline V lookup: CDR1 SGHAT, CDR2 FQNNGV. The CDR3 extends over 12 amino acids. Trimming shortened V by 5 bases and J by 5 bases, and 10 bases separated the two germline ends. The CDR3 here is CASSRNRDEQYF. The CDR3 bases are TGTGCCAGCAGCCGAAACAGGGACGAGCAGTACTTC.

The chain combines TRBV7-9 with TRBJ2-2; D is possibly TRBD2 (5 bases). Germline V lookup: CDR1 SEHNR, CDR2 FQNEAQ (reference sequence). The CDR3 runs to 13 residues. V was clipped by 1 base and J by 6 bases, with 6 bases between them. This chain's CDR3 is CASSLELAGELFF. The CDR3 region has the DNA TGTGCCAGCAGCTTAGAACTAGCCGGGGAGCTGTTTTTT.

CDR3 coding DNA: TGTGCCATCACCCGGGATCCCTCGGGGGAGACCCAGTACTTC. It codes for CAITRDPSGETQYF. The V call is TRBV10-3, the J call TRBJ2-5; possibly TRBD2 for D (5 bases). CDR3 length: 14 residues. Trimming took off 7 bases at V and 5 bases at J, with 17 bases between the two ends. Germline loops: CDR1 ENHRY, CDR2 SYGVKD.

The genes are TRBV28 and TRBJ1-2, with 7 positions matching TRBD1. With V trimmed by 5 bases and J by 4 bases, 7 bases remained unmatched. Germline lookup yields CDR1 MDHEN and CDR2 SYDVKM. This CDR3 region has 14 residues. This CDR3 is CASSVPDRFYGYTF. The CDR3 region has the DNA TGTGCCAGCAGTGTCCCGGACAGGTTCTATGGCTACACCTTC.

A few counts support this clone. The chain links TRBV19 to TRBJ1-2; possible D gene TRBD1, 5 bases. Germline V gives CDR1 LNHDA, CDR2 SQIVND (reference sequence). Trimming stripped 1 base from V and 4 bases from J, with 10 bases between. The CDR3 totals 14 residues. Written as DNA, the CDR3 is TGTGCCAGTAGTATAGGGGGCAGGGCCTATGGCTACACCTTC. As protein: CASSIGGRAYGYTF. Full variable domain (missing parts from reference TRBV19 and TRBJ1-2): DGGITQSPKYLFRKEGQNVTLSCEQNLNHDAMYWYRQDPGQGLRLIYYSQIVNDFQKGDIAEGYSVSREKKESFPLTVTSAQKNPTAFYLCASSIGGRAYGYTFGSGTRLTVV.